This is a list of T cell receptor beta chains from one sample in a study of vaccination effects on CD4 cells after COVID-19. For these receptors, no antigen is known. Profiling relied on immunoSEQ multiplex PCR, and the TCRdb table lists in-frame clones only, not all of them. The sample consists of about 73,000 clones, approximately 75% of them appearing once. The material was CD4+ T cells from PBMCs cultured with HCoV-NL63 spike peptides, obtained before COVID-19 vaccination. Receptors originate from a human donor who received a COVID-19 vaccine. The CDR3 runs from the conserved cysteine through the conserved F or W. The D gene is left open where the match is weak. Size values are once, few and many counts, or a class for expanded clones, and some rows have none.

J	size	V	D	CDR3	DNA
TRBJ2-1	NA	TRBV5-5	TRBD1	CASSSTGGLFYNEQFF	TGTGCCAGCAGCTCAACAGGGGGCCTCTTCTACAATGAGCAGTTCTTC
TRBJ1-4	NA	TRBV4-1	TRBD1	CASSHPTGLNEKLFF	TGCGCCAGCAGCCACCCGACAGGGTTGAACGAAAAACTGTTTTTT
TRBJ2-3	NA	TRBV6-2/TRBV6-3	NA	CASSYLGPTDTQYF	TGTGCCAGCAGTTACTTGGGCCCTACAGATACGCAGTATTTT
TRBJ2-3	NA	TRBV7-8	NA	CASSLEGRGRDTQYF	TGTGCCAGCAGCTTAGAGGGTAGGGGCCGGGATACGCAGTATTTT
TRBJ1-2	NA	TRBV27	NA	CASSPYSELNYGYTF	TGTGCCAGCAGTCCGTACAGCGAGCTTAACTATGGCTACACCTTC
TRBJ2-2	NA	TRBV6-5	NA	CASSYTMGGGSGELFF	TGTGCCAGCAGTTACACGATGGGGGGGGGCTCCGGGGAGCTGTTTTTT
TRBJ1-2	few	TRBV5-4	TRBD1	CASSWGQENYGYTF	TGTGCCAGCAGCTGGGGACAGGAAAACTATGGCTACACCTTC
TRBJ2-6	NA	TRBV4-1	TRBD1	CASSQQQGARGANVLTF	TGCGCCAGCAGCCAGCAACAGGGGGCGAGAGGGGCCAACGTCCTGACTTTC
TRBJ2-1	few	TRBV6-5	TRBD1	CASSYQGASSYNEQFF	TGTGCCAGCAGTTACCAGGGGGCCAGCTCCTACAATGAGCAGTTCTTC
TRBJ2-3	NA	TRBV10-2	TRBD2	CASTGLAATDTQYF	TGCGCCAGCACCGGGCTAGCGGCCACAGATACGCAGTATTTT
TRBJ1-5	NA	TRBV10-2	NA	CASKSTGPGWSNQPQHF	TGCGCCAGCAAGTCTACGGGACCGGGGTGGAGCAATCAGCCCCAGCATTTT
TRBJ1-3	NA	TRBV2	NA	CASTPDLGRNTIYF	TGTGCCAGCACCCCAGATCTCGGACGAAACACCATATATTTT
TRBJ1-2	NA	TRBV5-1	TRBD1	CASRQGAPNGYTF	TGCGCCTCCAGGCAGGGGGCGCCGAACGGCTACACCTTC
TRBJ1-1	NA	TRBV6-2/TRBV6-3	NA	CASSYRSRATEAFF	TGTGCCAGCAGTTACCGTTCCAGGGCCACTGAAGCTTTCTTT
TRBJ1-1	once	TRBV7-2	NA	CASSLAPAAMNTEAFF	TGTGCCAGCAGCTTAGCGCCGGCAGCCATGAACACTGAAGCTTTCTTT
TRBJ1-5	few	TRBV4-1	NA	CASSQEGLAGNQPQHF	TGCGCCAGCAGCCAAGAAGGTTTAGCGGGCAATCAGCCCCAGCATTTT
TRBJ1-2	NA	TRBV24-1	NA	CATSEGRFYGYTF	TGTGCCACCAGTGAAGGGCGGTTCTATGGCTACACCTTC
TRBJ1-2	NA	TRBV4-1	NA	CASSQRGERGYTF	TGCGCCAGCAGCCAAAGGGGGGAACGAGGCTACACCTTC
TRBJ2-3	NA	TRBV30	TRBD1	CAWSVQGATDTQYF	TGTGCCTGGAGTGTACAGGGGGCCACAGATACGCAGTATTTT
TRBJ1-2	NA	TRBV19	TRBD1	CASRRQGDYGYTF	TGTGCCAGCCGGAGACAGGGTGACTATGGCTACACCTTC
TRBJ1-5	NA	TRBV19	TRBD1	CASSPHQRQGGQPQHF	TGTGCCAGTAGTCCCCATCAAAGACAGGGCGGGCAGCCCCAGCATTTT
TRBJ1-6	NA	TRBV30	NA	CAWSATDSGRPSPLHF	TGTGCCTGGAGTGCGACCGACTCCGGTCGGCCTTCACCCCTCCACTTT
TRBJ1-2	NA	TRBV6-5	NA	CASHGPYYGYTF	TGTGCCAGCCACGGACCGTACTATGGCTACACCTTC
TRBJ1-6	NA	TRBV29-1	TRBD1	CSVGEQGPNSPLHF	TGCAGCGTTGGGGAACAGGGGCCCAATTCACCCCTCCACTTT
TRBJ2-1	NA	TRBV5-4	TRBD1	CASSSGQGTYNEQFF	TGTGCCAGCAGCTCCGGACAGGGGACCTACAATGAGCAGTTCTTC
TRBJ2-3	NA	TRBV7-3	NA	CASSPYRGATVDTQYF	TGTGCCAGCAGCCCGTACCGGGGGGCTACGGTAGATACGCAGTATTTT
TRBJ2-1	NA	TRBV12-2	NA	CASRLARETAAYNEQFF	TGTGCAAGTCGCTTAGCGCGGGAGACAGCGGCCTACAATGAGCAGTTCTTC
TRBJ1-3	NA	TRBV29-1	NA	CSVAGTSGISGNTIYF	TGCAGCGTCGCCGGGACATCGGGCATCTCTGGAAACACCATATATTTT
TRBJ2-2	NA	TRBV24-1	NA	CATSGTKALNTGELFF	TGTGCCACCAGTGGAACGAAAGCGCTCAACACCGGGGAGCTGTTTTTT
TRBJ1-6	NA	TRBV2	NA	CASSENMVLQGLPLYNSPLHF	TGTGCCAGCAGTGAGAACATGGTATTGCAGGGTCTGCCCCTTTACAATTCACCCCTCCACTTT